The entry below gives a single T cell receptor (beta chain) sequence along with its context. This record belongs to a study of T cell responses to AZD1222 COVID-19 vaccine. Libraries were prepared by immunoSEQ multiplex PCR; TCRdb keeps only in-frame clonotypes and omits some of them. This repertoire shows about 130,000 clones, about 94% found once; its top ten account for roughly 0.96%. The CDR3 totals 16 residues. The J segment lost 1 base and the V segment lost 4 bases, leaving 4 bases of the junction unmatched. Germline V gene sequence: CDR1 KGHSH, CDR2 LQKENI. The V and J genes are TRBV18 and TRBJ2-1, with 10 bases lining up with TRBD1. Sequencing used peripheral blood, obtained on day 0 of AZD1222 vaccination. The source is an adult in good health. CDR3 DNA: TGTGCCAGCTCACAGGGACAGGGGAAGTCCTACAATGAGCAGTTCTTC. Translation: CASSQGQGKSYNEQFF.